Below are 12 T cell receptor beta chains sequenced from a single sample in a study of blood T cell repertoires in COVID-19. Method: immunoSEQ multiplex PCR; TCRdb's copy keeps in-frame clones and lacks some. This repertoire shows 210,000 or so clones, around 90% found once; its top ten account for around 7%. Sample: peripheral blood. All receptors come from a middle-aged man with acute or convalescent COVID-19.

The V call is TRBV2, the J call TRBJ2-1, with 10 bases that match TRBD2. The CDR3 runs to 19 residues. Germline V gene data show CDR1 as SNHLY and CDR2 as FYNNEI. V trimming: 3 bases; J trimming: 1 base; junction bases outside the gene matches: 12. CDR3 bases: TGTGCCAGCAGTGACAGGGGGTCTAGCGGGGGTACTTCCTACAATGAGCAGTTCTTC. Translating it yields CASSDRGSSGGTSYNEQFF.

In this sample, this clone turned up once. This rearrangement joins TRBV3-1 (or the pseudogene TRBV3-2) to TRBJ2-2; 9 bases align to TRBD2. V was pared by 10 bases and J by 5 bases, with 17 bases of the junction left unmatched. Germline V gene sequence: CDR1 LGHDT, CDR2 YNNKEL (reference sequence). The CDR3 length is 17 residues. Here the CDR3 DNA reads TGTGCCACCGGTTGGGGTAGCGGGGGAATATGTACCGGGGAGCTGTTTTTT. Protein sequence: CATGWGSGGICTGELFF.

The chain has TRBV25-1 and TRBJ2-1; tentative D call: TRBD2 (6 bases). Trimming left V 8 bases short and J 10 bases short, with 12 bases between. This CDR3 comprises 11 residues. CDR1 and CDR2 from the germline V gene are MGHDK and SYGVNS. The DNA of the CDR3 is TGTGCCAGCGGGCGTAGCGGCGAGCAGTTCTTC. It is translated as CASGRSGEQFF.

V usage is TRBV30 and J usage is TRBJ1-5; 7 bases map to TRBD1. The V gene end was trimmed by 3 bases and the J gene end by 3 bases; junction bases not matched to a gene: 8. The CDR3 is made up of 15 amino acids. Germline V gene lookup returns CDR1 GTSNPN and CDR2 SVGIG (reference sequence). The CDR3 reads CAWSAGTALNQPQHF. Here the CDR3 DNA reads TGTGCCTGGAGCGCCGGGACAGCCCTCAATCAGCCCCAGCATTTT.

The chain couples TRBV9 to TRBJ2-1, with a tentative D call TRBD1 (6 bases). Germline loops: CDR1 SGDLS, CDR2 YYNGEE. The CDR3 runs to 15 residues. The V end lost 0 bases, the J end lost 8 bases, and 15 bases lay between the germline ends. The CDR3, as DNA: TGTGCCAGCAGCGTAGCCCTCACAGGGATGGATGAGCAGTTCTTC. It translates to CASSVALTGMDEQFF.

In its sample, this clone was seen a few times. V and J are TRBV19 and TRBJ1-5; D is ambiguous. The CDR3 has 16 residues. The V gene lost 6 bases and the J gene lost 3 bases, with 18 bases spanning the gap. Per germline, CDR1 LNHDA and CDR2 SQIVND (reference sequence). CDR3 sequence reads: CASRASSDFYNQPQHF. In nucleotides, the CDR3 is TGTGCCAGTAGGGCCTCCTCGGACTTTTACAATCAGCCCCAGCATTTT.

This chain joins TRBV4-1 and TRBJ2-1; 13 bases fit TRBD2. Looked up from germline, CDR1 is MGHRA and CDR2 is YSYEKL. This CDR3 region has 17 residues. Germline trimming cut 1 base from V and 8 bases from J; bases unmatched to any gene: 8. The CDR3: CASSQGLAGGPRDEQFF. The CDR3 DNA reads as TGCGCCAGCAGCCAAGGACTAGCGGGGGGCCCCAGGGATGAGCAGTTCTTC.

This chain links TRBV27 with TRBJ2-1; D possibly corresponds to TRBD1 (5 bases). CDR1 and CDR2 from the germline V gene are MNHEY and SMNVEV (reference sequence). This CDR3 is built from 16 residues. V was trimmed by 5 bases and J by 3 bases, leaving 17 bases between them. This CDR3 is CASSPLLGRYYNEQFF. The CDR3, as DNA: TGTGCCAGCAGTCCTCTGTTGGGGCGTTACTACAATGAGCAGTTCTTC.

The V call is TRBV2, the J call TRBJ1-6; possible D gene TRBD1, 6 bases. Germline V gene sequence: CDR1 SNHLY, CDR2 FYNNEI. The CDR3 contains 14 residues. V lost 7 bases, J lost 7 bases, and 14 bases lay in between. DNA of the CDR3: TGTGCCAGCAAACTGGGGGCGGCGAATTCACCCCTCCACTTT. Protein product: CASKLGAANSPLHF.

The chain carries TRBV6-1 and TRBJ1-6; tentatively, D is TRBD1 (5 bases). The CDR3 runs 16 residues. With 4 bases removed from V and 5 bases from J, the gap between germline ends came to 15 bases. Germline V CDR1 and CDR2: MNHNS, SASEGT. The CDR3 DNA reads TGTGCCAGCAGTGCTCCAAGGGGCCTCCATAATTCACCCCTCCACTTT. Protein: CASSAPRGLHNSPLHF.

This sequence joins TRBV12-3 or TRBV12-4 and TRBJ1-5; no reliable D call. The CDR3 contains 13 residues. The germline V and J ends were trimmed by 1 base and 4 bases, with 5 bases remaining between them. CDR3 in amino acids: CASSLGTNQPQHF. In DNA, the CDR3 is TGTGCCAGCAGTTTAGGGACTAATCAGCCCCAGCATTTT.

The J gene is TRBJ1-1, the V gene TRBV7-8, with no clear D. Trimming left V 5 bases short and J 3 bases short, with 16 bases between. The CDR3 spans 15 residues. Germline-derived CDR1 and CDR2 are SGHVS and FQNEAQ. The CDR3 protein is CASSPPGVRDTEAFF. CDR3 bases: TGTGCCAGCAGCCCCCCCGGCGTCCGGGACACTGAAGCTTTCTTT. Supplemented by reference TRBV7-8 and TRBJ1-1, the full variable domain reads GAGVSQSPRYKVAKRGQDVALRCDPISGHVSLFWYQQALGQGPEFLTYFQNEAQLDKSGLPSDRFFAERPEGSVSTLKIQRTQQEDSAVYLCASSPPGVRDTEAFFGQGTRLTVV.